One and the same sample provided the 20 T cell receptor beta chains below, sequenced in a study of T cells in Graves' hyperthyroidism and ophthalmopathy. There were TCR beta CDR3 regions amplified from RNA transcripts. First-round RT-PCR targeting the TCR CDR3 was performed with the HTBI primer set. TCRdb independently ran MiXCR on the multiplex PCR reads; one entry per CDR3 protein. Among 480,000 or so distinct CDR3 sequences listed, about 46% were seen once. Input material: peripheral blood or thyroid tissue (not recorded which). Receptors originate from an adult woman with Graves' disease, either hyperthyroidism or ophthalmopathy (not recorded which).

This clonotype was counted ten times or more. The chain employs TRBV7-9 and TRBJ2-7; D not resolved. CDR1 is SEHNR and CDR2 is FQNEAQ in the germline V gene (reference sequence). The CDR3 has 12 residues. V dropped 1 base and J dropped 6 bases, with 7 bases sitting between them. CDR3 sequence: CASSLVDFEQYF. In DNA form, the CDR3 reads TGTGCCAGCAGCTTAGTAGATTTCGAGCAGTACTTC.

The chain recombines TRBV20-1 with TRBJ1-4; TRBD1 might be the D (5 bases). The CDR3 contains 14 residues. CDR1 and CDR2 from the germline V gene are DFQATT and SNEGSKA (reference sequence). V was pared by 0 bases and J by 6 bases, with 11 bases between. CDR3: CSARDNRGDEKLFF. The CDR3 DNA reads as TGCAGTGCTAGAGATAACCGGGGGGATGAAAAACTGTTTTTT.

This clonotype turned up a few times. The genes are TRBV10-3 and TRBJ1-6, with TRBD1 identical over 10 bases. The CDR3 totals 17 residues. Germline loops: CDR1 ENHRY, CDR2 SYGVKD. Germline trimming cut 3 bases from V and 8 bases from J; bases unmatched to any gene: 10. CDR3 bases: TGTGCCATCAGTGACCGGGACAGGGGATTTCGGTATTCACCCCTCCACTTT. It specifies CAISDRDRGFRYSPLHF.

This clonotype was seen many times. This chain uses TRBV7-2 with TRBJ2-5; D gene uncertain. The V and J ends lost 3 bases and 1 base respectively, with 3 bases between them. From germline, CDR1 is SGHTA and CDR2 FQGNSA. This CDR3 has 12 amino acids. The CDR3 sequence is CASSFFQETQYF. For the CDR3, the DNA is TGTGCCAGCAGCTTTTTCCAAGAGACCCAGTACTTC.

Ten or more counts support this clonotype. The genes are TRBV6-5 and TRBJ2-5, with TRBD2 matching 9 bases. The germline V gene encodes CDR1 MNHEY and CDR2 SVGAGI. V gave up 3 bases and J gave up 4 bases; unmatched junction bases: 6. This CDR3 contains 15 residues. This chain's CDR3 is CASSYGSGGSETQYF. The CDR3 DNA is TGTGCCAGCAGTTATGGTAGCGGGGGCTCAGAGACCCAGTACTTC.

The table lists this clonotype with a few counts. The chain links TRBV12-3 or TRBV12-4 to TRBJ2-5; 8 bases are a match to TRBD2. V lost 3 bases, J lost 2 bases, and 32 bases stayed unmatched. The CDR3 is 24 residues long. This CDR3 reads CASSFSRVPYRLTGLAGIQETQYF. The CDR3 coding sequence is TGTGCCAGCAGTTTCTCGCGTGTCCCTTATAGGCTCACTGGGCTAGCGGGTATTCAAGAGACCCAGTACTTC.

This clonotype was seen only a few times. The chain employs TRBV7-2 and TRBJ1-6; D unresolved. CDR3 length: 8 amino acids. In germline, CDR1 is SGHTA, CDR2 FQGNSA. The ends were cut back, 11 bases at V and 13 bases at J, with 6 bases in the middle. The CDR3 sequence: CAPEPLHF. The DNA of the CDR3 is TGTGCCCCCGAGCCCCTCCACTTT. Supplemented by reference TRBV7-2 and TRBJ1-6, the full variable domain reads GAGVSQSPSNKVTEKGKDVELRCDPISGHTALYWYRQSLGQGLEFLIYFQGNSAPDKSGLPSDRFSAERTGGSVSTLTIQRTQQEDSAVYLCAPEPLHFGNGTRLTVT.

CDR3 amino acids: CASSGSQGPLHF. In nucleotides, the CDR3 is TGTGCCAGCAGTGGAAGCCAGGGGCCCCTCCACTTT. This rearrangement joins TRBV2 to TRBJ1-6; D is possibly TRBD1 (6 bases). V was trimmed by 4 bases and J by 13 bases, leaving 11 bases between them. This CDR3 has 12 residues. CDR1 is SNHLY and CDR2 is FYNNEI in the germline V gene.

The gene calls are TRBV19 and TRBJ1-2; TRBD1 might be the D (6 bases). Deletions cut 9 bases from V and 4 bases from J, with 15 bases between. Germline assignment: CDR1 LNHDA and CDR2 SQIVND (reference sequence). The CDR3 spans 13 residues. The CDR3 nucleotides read TGTGCCAGCGGACAGTCCCAGAGCTATGGCTACACCTTC. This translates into CASGQSQSYGYTF.

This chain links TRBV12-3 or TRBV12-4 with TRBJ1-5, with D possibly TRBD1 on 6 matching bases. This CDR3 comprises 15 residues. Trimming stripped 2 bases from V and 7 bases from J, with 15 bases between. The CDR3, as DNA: TGTGCCAGCAGTTTAAGCGGGGGCCAGCGGCAGCCCCAGCATTTT. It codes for CASSLSGGQRQPQHF.

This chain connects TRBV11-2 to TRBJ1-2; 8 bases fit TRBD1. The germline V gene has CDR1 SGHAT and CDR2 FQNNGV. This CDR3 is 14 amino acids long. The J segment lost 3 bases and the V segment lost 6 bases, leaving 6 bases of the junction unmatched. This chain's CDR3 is CASRATGAHYGYTF. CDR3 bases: TGTGCCAGCAGGGCGACAGGGGCCCACTATGGCTACACCTTC.

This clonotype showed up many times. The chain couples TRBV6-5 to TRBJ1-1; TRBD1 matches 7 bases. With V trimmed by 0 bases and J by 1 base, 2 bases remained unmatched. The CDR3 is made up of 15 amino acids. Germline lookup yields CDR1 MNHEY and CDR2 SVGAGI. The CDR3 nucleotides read TGTGCCAGCAGTTACTCGGGACAGCCGAACACTGAAGCTTTCTTT. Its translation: CASSYSGQPNTEAFF.

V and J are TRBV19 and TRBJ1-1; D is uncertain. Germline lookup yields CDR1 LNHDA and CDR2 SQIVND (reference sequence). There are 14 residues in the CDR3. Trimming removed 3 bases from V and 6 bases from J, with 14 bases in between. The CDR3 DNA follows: TGTGCCAGTAGTATGGGGAGTGGAGCTCCTGAAGCTTTCTTT. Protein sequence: CASSMGSGAPEAFF. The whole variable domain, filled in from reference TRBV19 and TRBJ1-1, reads DGGITQSPKYLFRKEGQNVTLSCEQNLNHDAMYWYRQDPGQGLRLIYYSQIVNDFQKGDIAEGYSVSREKKESFPLTVTSAQKNPTAFYLCASSMGSGAPEAFFGQGTRLTVV.

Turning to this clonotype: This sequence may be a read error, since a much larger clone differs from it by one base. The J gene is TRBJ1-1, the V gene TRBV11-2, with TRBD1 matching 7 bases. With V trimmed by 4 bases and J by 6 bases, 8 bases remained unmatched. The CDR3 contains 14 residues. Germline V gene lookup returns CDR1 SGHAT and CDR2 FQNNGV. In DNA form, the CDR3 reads TGTGCCAGCAGCTCGGGACAGAGTTCATCTGAAGCTTTCTTT. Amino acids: CASSSGQSSSEAFF.

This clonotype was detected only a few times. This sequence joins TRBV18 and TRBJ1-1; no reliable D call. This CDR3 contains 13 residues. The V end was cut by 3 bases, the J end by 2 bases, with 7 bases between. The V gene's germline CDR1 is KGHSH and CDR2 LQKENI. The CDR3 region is CASSPVTNTEAFF. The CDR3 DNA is TGTGCCAGCTCACCCGTGACCAACACTGAAGCTTTCTTT.

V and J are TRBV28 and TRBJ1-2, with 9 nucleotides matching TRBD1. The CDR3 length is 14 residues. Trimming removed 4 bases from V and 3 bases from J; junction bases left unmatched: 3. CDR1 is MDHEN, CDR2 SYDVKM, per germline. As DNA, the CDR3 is TGTGCCAGCAGTTGGACAGGGGTACACTATGGCTACACCTTC. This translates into CASSWTGVHYGYTF.

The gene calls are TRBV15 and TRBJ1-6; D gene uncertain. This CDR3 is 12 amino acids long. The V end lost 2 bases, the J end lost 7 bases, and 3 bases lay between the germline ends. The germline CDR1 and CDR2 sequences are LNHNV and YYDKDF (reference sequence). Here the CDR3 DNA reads TGTGCCACCAGCAGAAGAAATTCACCCCTCCACTTT. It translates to CATSRRNSPLHF. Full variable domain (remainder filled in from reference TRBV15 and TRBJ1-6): DAMVIQNPRYQVTQFGKPVTLSCSQTLNHNVMYWYQQKSSQAPKLLFHYYDKDFNNEADTPDNFQSRRPNTSFCFLDIRSPGLGDTAMYLCATSRRNSPLHFGNGTRLTVT.

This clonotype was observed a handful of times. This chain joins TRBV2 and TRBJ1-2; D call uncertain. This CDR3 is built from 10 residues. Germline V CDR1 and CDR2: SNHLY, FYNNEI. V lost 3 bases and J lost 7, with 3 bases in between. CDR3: CASSESGYTF. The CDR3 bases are TGTGCCAGCAGTGAGTCTGGCTACACCTTC.

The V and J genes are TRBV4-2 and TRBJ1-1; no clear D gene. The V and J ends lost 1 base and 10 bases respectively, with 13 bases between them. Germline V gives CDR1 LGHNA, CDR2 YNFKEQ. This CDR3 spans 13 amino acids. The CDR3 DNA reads TGTGCCAGCAGCCAAGTACAAAACCCGGGAGCTTTCTTT. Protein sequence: CASSQVQNPGAFF.

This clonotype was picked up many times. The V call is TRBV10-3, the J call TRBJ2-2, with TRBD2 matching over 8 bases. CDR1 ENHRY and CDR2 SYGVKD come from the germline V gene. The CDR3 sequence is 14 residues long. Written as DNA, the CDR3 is TGTGCGTCCGCTCCGATCGGGAGGGCCGGGGAGCTGTTTTTT. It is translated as CASAPIGRAGELFF.